These 3 T cell receptor beta chains originate from one sample sequenced in a study of patients and donors after allogeneic stem cell transplantation. Each CDR3 protein is one row after TCRdb ran MiXCR on the RT-PCR reads. The profile shows approximately 160,000 distinct CDR3 sequences, over 25% of them singletons. The sample comprised blood, either unsorted or a sorted T cell fraction (not recorded which). These receptors originate from a human donor who was either an allogeneic HSCT recipient or a stem cell or donor lymphocyte infusion donor (not recorded which). It is not recorded whose cells these are; they may come from a transplant donor.

The chain employs TRBV2 and TRBJ1-2; no clear D gene. V lost 1 base and J lost 2, with 5 bases in between. The CDR3 consists of 13 residues. The germline V gene has CDR1 SNHLY and CDR2 FYNNEI. This chain's CDR3 is CASSEVANYGYTF. The CDR3 coding sequence is TGTGCCAGCAGTGAAGTGGCGAACTATGGCTACACCTTC.

This clonotype occurred once. One end of the junction fails to match germline, which may point to a read error. This chain connects TRBV6-2 or TRBV6-3 to TRBJ2-1; weak D call: TRBD2 (5 bases). The CDR3 is made up of 17 amino acids. Germline CDR1 and CDR2: MNHEY and SVGEGT. The CDR3 DNA is TGTGCCAGCAGTTCACCGGCGCAGCGGCCCGTCTACTATGAGCAGTTCTTC. Protein: CASSSPAQRPVYYEQFF.

The rearrangement uses TRBV6-5 and TRBJ1-2, with a possible D match to TRBD1 (6 bases). V shed 2 bases and J shed 4 bases, with 14 bases lying between them. CDR1 is MNHEY, CDR2 SVGAGI, per germline. The CDR3 is made up of 15 amino acids. As DNA, the CDR3 is TGTGCCAGCAGTTACCGCACGACAGGTAGCTATGGCTACACCTTC. Amino acids: CASSYRTTGSYGYTF.